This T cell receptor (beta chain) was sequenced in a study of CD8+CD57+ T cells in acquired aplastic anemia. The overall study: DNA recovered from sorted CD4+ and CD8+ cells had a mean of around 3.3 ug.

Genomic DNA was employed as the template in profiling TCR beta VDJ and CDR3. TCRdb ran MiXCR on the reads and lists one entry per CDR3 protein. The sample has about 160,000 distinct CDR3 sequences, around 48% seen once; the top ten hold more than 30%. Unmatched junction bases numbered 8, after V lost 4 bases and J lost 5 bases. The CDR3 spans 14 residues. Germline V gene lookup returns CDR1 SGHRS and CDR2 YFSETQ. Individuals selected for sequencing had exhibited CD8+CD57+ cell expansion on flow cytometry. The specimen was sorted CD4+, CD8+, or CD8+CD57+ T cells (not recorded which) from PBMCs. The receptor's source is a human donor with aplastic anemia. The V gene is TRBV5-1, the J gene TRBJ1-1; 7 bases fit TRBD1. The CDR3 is CASSPQGEWTEAFF. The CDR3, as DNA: TGCGCCAGCAGCCCCCAGGGGGAATGGACTGAAGCTTTCTTT.